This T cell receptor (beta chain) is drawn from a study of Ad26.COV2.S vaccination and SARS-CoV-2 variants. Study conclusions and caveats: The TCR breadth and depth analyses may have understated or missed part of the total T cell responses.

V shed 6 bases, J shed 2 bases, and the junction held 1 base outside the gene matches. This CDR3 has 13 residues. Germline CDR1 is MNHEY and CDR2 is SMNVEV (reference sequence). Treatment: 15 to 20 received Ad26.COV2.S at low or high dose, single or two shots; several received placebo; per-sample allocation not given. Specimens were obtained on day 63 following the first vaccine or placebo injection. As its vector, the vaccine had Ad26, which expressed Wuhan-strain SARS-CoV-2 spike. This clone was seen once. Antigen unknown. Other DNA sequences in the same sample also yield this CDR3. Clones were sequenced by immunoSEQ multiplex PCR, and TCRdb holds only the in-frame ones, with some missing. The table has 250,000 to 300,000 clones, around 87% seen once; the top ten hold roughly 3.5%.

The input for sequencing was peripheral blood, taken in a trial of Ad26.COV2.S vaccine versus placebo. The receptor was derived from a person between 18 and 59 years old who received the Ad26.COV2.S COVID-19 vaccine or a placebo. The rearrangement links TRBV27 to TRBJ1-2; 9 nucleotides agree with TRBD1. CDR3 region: CASSGQGNYGYTF. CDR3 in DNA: TGTGCCAGCAGCGGACAGGGGAACTATGGCTACACCTTC.